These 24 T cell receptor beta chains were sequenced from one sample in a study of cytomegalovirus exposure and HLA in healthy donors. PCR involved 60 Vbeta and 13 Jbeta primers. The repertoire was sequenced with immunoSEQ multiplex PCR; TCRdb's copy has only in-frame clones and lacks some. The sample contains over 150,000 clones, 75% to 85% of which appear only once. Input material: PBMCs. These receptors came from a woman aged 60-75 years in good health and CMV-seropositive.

The CDR3 here is CASTLSTDRGGNTEAFF. CDR3 DNA sequence: TGTGCCAGTACCTTGAGCACAGACAGGGGGGGGAACACTGAAGCTTTCTTT. This rearrangement joins TRBV19 to TRBJ1-1; 9 bases are shared with TRBD1. CDR3 size: 17 residues. Germline CDR1 reads LNHDA; CDR2 reads SQIVND (reference sequence). J was trimmed by 1 base and V by 7 bases; bases with no gene match: 13. Full variable domain (missing parts from reference TRBV19 and TRBJ1-1): DGGITQSPKYLFRKEGQNVTLSCEQNLNHDAMYWYRQDPGQGLRLIYYSQIVNDFQKGDIAEGYSVSREKKESFPLTVTSAQKNPTAFYLCASTLSTDRGGNTEAFFGQGTRLTVV.

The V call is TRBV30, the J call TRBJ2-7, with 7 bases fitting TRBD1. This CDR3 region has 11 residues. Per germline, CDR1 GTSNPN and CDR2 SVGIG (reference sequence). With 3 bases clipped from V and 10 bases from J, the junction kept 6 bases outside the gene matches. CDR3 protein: CAWSRRQGQYF. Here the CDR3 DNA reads TGTGCCTGGAGCCGACGACAGGGTCAGTACTTC. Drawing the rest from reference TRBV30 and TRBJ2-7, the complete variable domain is SQTIHQWPATLVQPVGSPLSLECTVEGTSNPNLYWYRQAAGRGLQLLFYSVGIGQISSEVPQNLSASRPQDRQFILSSKKLLLSDSGFYLCAWSRRQGQYFGPGTRLTVT.

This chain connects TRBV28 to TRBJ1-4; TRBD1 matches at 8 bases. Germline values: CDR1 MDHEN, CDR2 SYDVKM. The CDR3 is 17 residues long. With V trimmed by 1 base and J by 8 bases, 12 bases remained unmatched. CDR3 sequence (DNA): TGTGCCAGCAGTTTATCCAGGGGGCTCCGGCAGGGGGAAAAACTGTTTTTT. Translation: CASSLSRGLRQGEKLFF.

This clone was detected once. The CDR3: CALKGVDSGNTIYF. CDR3 coding DNA: TGTGCCCTGAAAGGGGTAGACTCTGGAAACACCATATATTTT. The chain links TRBV28 to TRBJ1-3; TRBD1 is a possible D gene (5 bases). The CDR3 spans 14 residues. From germline, CDR1 is MDHEN and CDR2 SYDVKM. V lost 11 bases and J lost 0, with 14 bases in between.

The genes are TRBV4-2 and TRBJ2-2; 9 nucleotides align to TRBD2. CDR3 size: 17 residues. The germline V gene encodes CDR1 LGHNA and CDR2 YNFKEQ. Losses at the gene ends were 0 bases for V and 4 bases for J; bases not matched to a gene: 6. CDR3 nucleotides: TGTGCCAGCAGCCAAGACGCGACTAGCGGATTCACCGGGGAGCTGTTTTTT. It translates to CASSQDATSGFTGELFF.

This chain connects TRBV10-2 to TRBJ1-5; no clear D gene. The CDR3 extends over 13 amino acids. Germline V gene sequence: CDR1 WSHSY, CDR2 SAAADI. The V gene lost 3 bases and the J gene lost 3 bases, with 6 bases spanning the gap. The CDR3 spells CASSDSNNQPQHF. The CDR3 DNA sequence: TGCGCCAGCAGTGATTCAAACAATCAGCCCCAGCATTTT.

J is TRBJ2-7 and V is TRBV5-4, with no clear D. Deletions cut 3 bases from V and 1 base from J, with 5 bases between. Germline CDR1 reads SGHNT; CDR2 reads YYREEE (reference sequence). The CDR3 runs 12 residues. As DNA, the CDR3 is TGTGCCAGCAGCTCCAATTCCTACGAGCAGTACTTC. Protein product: CASSSNSYEQYF. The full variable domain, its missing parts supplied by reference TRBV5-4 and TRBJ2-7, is ETGVTQSPTHLIKTRGQQVTLRCSSQSGHNTVSWYQQALGQGPQFIFQYYREEENGRGNFPPRFSGLQFPNYSSELNVNALELDDSALYLCASSSNSYEQYFGPGTRLTVT.

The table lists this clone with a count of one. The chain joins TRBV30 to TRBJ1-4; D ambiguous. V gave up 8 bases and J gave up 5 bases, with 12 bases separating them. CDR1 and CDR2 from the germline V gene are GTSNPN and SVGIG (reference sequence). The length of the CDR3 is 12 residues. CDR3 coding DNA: TGTGCCGCTGGGCCTGGGAATGAAAAACTGTTTTTT. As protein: CAAGPGNEKLFF.

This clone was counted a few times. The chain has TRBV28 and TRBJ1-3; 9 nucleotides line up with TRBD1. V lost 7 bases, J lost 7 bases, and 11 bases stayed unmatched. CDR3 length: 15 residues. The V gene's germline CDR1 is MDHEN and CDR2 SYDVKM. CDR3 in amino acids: CASTPSGTGSNTIYF. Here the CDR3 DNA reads TGTGCCAGCACCCCTAGTGGGACAGGGTCGAACACCATATATTTT.

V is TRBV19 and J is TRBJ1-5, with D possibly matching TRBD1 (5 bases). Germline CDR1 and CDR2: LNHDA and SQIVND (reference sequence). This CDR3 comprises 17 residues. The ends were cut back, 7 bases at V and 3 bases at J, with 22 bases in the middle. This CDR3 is CASNSPTGTQHNQPQHF. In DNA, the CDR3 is TGTGCCAGTAACTCTCCGACCGGGACTCAGCACAATCAGCCCCAGCATTTT. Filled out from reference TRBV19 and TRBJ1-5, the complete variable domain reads DGGITQSPKYLFRKEGQNVTLSCEQNLNHDAMYWYRQDPGQGLRLIYYSQIVNDFQKGDIAEGYSVSREKKESFPLTVTSAQKNPTAFYLCASNSPTGTQHNQPQHFGDGTRLSIL.

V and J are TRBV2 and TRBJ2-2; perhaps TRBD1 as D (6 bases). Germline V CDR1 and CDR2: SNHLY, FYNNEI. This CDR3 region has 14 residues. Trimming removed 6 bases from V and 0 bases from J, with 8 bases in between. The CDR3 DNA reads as TGTGCCAGCAGACAGGGAACGAACACCGGGGAGCTGTTTTTT. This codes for CASRQGTNTGELFF. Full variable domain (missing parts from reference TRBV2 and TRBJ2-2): EPEVTQTPSHQVTQMGQEVILRCVPISNHLYFYWYRQILGQKVEFLVSFYNNEISEKSEIFDDQFSVERPDGSNFTLKIRSTKLEDSAMYFCASRQGTNTGELFFGEGSRLTVL.

In DNA form, the CDR3 reads TGTGCCAGCAGCCGGACAGGAGAGAACACCGGGGAGCTGTTTTTT. Amino acids: CASSRTGENTGELFF. The chain combines TRBV11-1 with TRBJ2-2, with TRBD1 matching 7 bases. The CDR3 loop spans 15 amino acids. Looked up from germline, CDR1 is SGHAT and CDR2 is FQDESV (reference sequence). The ends lost 5 bases at V and 1 base at J; junction bases unmatched: 4.

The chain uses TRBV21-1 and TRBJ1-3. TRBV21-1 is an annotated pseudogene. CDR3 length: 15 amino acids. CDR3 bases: TGTGCCAGCAGCAAAGAAGAGTCTACTGGAAACACCATATATTTT. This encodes CASSKEESTGNTIYF.

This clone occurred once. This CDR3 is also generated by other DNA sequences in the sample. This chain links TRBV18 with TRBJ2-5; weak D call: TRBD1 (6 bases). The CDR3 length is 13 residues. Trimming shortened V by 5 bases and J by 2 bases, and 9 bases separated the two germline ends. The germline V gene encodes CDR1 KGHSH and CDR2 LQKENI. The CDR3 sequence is CASSLGQQETQYF. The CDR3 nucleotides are TGTGCCAGCTCATTAGGACAGCAAGAGACCCAGTACTTC.

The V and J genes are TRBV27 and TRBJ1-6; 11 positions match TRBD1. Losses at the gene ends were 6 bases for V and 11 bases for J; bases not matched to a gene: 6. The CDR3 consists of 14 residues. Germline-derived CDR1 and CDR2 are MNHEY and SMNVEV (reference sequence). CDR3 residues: CASRTRDRGAPLHF. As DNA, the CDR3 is TGTGCCAGCAGGACCCGGGACAGGGGGGCACCCCTCCACTTT.

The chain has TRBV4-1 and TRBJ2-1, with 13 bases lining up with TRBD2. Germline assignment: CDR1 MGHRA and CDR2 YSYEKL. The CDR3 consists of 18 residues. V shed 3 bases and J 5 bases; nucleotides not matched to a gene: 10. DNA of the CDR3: TGCGCCAGCAGCCAGGTGGGGACTAGCGGGATACGGAACAATGAGCAGTTCTTC. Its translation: CASSQVGTSGIRNNEQFF.

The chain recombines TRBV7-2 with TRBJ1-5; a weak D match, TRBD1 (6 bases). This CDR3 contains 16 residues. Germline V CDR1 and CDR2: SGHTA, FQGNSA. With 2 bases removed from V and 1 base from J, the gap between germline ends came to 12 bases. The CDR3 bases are TGTGCCAGCAGCTTACAGGGGCGGGGGAGCAATCAGCCCCAGCATTTT. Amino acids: CASSLQGRGSNQPQHF.

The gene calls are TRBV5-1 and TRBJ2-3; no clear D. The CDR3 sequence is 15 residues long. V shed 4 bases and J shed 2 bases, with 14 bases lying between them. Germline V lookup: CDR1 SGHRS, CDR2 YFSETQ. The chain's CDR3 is CASSPTRPATDTQYF. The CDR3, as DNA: TGCGCCAGCAGCCCCACGAGGCCTGCCACAGATACGCAGTATTTT.

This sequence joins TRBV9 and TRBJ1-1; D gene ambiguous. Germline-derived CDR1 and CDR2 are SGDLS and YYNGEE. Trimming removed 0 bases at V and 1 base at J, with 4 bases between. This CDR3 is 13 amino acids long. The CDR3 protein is CASSVVWNTEAFF. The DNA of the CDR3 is TGTGCCAGCAGCGTAGTCTGGAACACTGAAGCTTTCTTT.

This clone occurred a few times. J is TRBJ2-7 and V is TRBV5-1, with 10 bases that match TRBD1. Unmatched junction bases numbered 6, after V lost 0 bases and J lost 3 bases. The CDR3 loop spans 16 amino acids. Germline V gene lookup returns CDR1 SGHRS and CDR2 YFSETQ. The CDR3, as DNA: TGCGCCAGCAGCTTGGTAGTGGGACAGGGGATCTACGAGCAGTACTTC. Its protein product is CASSLVVGQGIYEQYF.

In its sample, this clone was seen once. CDR3 amino acids: CASAGQVSYEQYF. CDR3 DNA: TGCGCCAGCGCCGGACAGGTCTCCTACGAGCAGTACTTC. V usage is TRBV5-1 and J usage is TRBJ2-7, with 7 bases lining up with TRBD1. The CDR3 loop spans 13 amino acids. Germline-derived CDR1 and CDR2 are SGHRS and YFSETQ. With 7 bases clipped from V and 0 bases from J, the junction kept 4 bases outside the gene matches.

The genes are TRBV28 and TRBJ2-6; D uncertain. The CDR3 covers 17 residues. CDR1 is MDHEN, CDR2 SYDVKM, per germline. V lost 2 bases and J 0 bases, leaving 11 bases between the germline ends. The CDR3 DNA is TGTGCCAGCAGTTTAATCCCGCGGAGCTCTGGGGCCAACGTCCTGACTTTC. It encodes CASSLIPRSSGANVLTF.

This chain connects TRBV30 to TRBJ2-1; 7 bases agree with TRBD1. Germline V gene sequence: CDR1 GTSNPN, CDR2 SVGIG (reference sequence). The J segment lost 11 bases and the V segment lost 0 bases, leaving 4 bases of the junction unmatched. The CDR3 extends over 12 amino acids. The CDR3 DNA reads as TGTGCCTGGAGTGTCGACAGGGTAAAGCAGTTCTTC. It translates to CAWSVDRVKQFF. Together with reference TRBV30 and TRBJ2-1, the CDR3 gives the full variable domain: SQTIHQWPATLVQPVGSPLSLECTVEGTSNPNLYWYRQAAGRGLQLLFYSVGIGQISSEVPQNLSASRPQDRQFILSSKKLLLSDSGFYLCAWSVDRVKQFFGPGTRLTVL.

The CDR3 is CASSEFTTSGRWYEQYF. For the CDR3, the DNA is TGTGCCAGCAGTGAATTCACAACTAGCGGGAGGTGGTACGAGCAGTACTTC. This chain connects TRBV27 to TRBJ2-7; TRBD2 agrees at 12 bases. Germline CDR1 and CDR2: MNHEY and SMNVEV (reference sequence). The CDR3 totals 17 residues. The V and J ends lost 5 bases and 4 bases, in that order; junction bases with no gene match: 12.